The 26 T cell receptor beta chains below were found in one sample sequenced in a study of tumor-infiltrating lymphocytes in primary liver carcinoma. TCR beta cDNA came from roughly 0.45 ug total RNA, primed with a constant-region primer. ARM-PCR was slightly modified, and three nested multiplex PCR rounds with it gave rise to the TCR beta libraries. The first two PCR rounds used TRBV1-TRBV30 primers with a Cbeta primer, roughly 10 cycles each. MiXCR, run by TCRdb on the multiplex PCR reads, gives a single entry per CDR3 protein. The table shows roughly 25,000 distinct CDR3 sequences, with roughly 80% occurring only once. For each extraction, RNA and DNA were obtained together from around 18-30 mg of unsorted bulk tissue. The sequencing input was liver tumor tissue from sampling region 3. The subset is: tumor region T3, left-lateral pole. These receptors came from a man between 40 and 49 years old with primary liver carcinoma and hepatitis B virus infection.

With regard to this clonotype: Here the CDR3 omits its conserved ending phenylalanine or tryptophan, so a read error is the likely source. The CDR3 DNA is TGTCCCAGCTCAATGGGGGTAGATACGCAGTATATT. Protein sequence: CPSSMGVDTQYI. The genes are TRBV6-1 and TRBJ2-3; either TRBD1 or TRBD2 may fit D (5 bases each). The CDR3 length is 12 residues. Germline-derived CDR1 and CDR2 are MNHNS and SASEGT.

As to this clonotype: The missing conserved phenylalanine or tryptophan at the end of this CDR3 makes a read error likely. This chain joins TRBV14 and TRBJ2-2; D possibly corresponds to TRBD1 (5 bases). In germline, CDR1 is SGHDN, CDR2 FVKESK. This CDR3 region has 14 residues. In nucleotides, the CDR3 is TGTCCCAGCAGCCAAACAACAGGCCTCGGGGAGCTGTTTATT. Translated: CPSSQTTGLGELFI.

About this clonotype: The junction does not match germline at one end; this may be a read error. The V and J genes are TRBV5-5 and TRBJ2-1; TRBD1 matches at 8 bases. CDR3 size: 15 residues. Germline loops: CDR1 SGHKS, CDR2 YYEKEE (reference sequence). CDR3 DNA sequence: TGTACCAGCAGCCCTGGACAGGGTTCCAACAATAAGCAGCTCTTC. Translated, it gives CTSSPGQGSNNKQLF.

Regarding this clonotype: Without the conserved terminal phenylalanine or tryptophan, this CDR3 likely stems from a read error. The limits of the CDR3 on the DNA are not certain, so only TCRdb's listed CDR3 is given. The chain uses TRBV29-1 and TRBJ2-7; the D call TRBD1 from the table was never checked on the DNA. The CDR3 length equals 14 residues, ends included. Looked up from germline, CDR1 is SQVTM and CDR2 is ANQGSEA. This CDR3 reads CSVEGARGKREQHL.

As for this clonotype: One end of the junction varies from germline; a read error may be responsible. For the CDR3, the DNA is TGTACCAGCAGTATGGGGATAGGGGGGTCCTACGAGCACTACTTC. As protein: CTSSMGIGGSYEHYF. The chain is built from TRBV12-3 or TRBV12-4 and TRBJ2-7, with D perhaps assigned TRBD1 or TRBD2 (6 bases each). The length of the CDR3 is 15 residues.

Regarding this clonotype: This may stem from a read error, because a much larger clone lies one nucleotide away. The CDR3 end shows no conserved phenylalanine or tryptophan, and so a read error is likely. The CDR3, as DNA: TGTGCCAGCAGTCAAACCAACAATGAGCAGTTCTTA. Protein: CASSQTNNEQFL. The V and J genes are TRBV27 and TRBJ2-1; no reliable D call. The CDR3 length is 12 residues. The V gene lost 5 bases and the J gene lost 5 bases, with 7 bases spanning the gap. Germline V lookup: CDR1 MNHEY, CDR2 SMNVEV (reference sequence).

This rearrangement joins TRBV28 to TRBJ2-7, with a possible D match to TRBD1 (6 bases). The length of the CDR3 is 14 residues. The germline CDR1 and CDR2 sequences are MDHEN and SYDVKM. The CDR3 spells CVSIRTVGSYEQYF. CDR3 coding DNA: TGTGTTAGCATCCGGACAGTGGGCTCCTACGAGCAGTACTTC.

A remark on this clonotype: The CDR3 does not close with the conserved phenylalanine or tryptophan, likely indicating a read error. The chain is built from TRBV11-2 and TRBJ2-7; D is uncertain. The CDR3 has 13 residues. CDR1 is SGHAT and CDR2 is FQNNGV in the germline V gene. CDR3 DNA: TGTGCCAGCAGCCCCGGACGGACCTACAAGCAGTACCTC. This codes for CASSPGRTYKQYL.

To note about this clonotype: Since no conserved phenylalanine or tryptophan closes the CDR3, a read error is the likely cause. Because the CDR3's place on the DNA is in doubt, the DNA is left out and the CDR3 is given as listed by TCRdb. The chain's CDR3 is CASSMGTGGSYERYL. The V and J genes are TRBV12-3 or TRBV12-4 and TRBJ2-7; the table calls TRBD1, which could not be checked here. From its first to its last residue, the CDR3 has 15 amino acids.

In the case of this clonotype: One end of the junction does not line up with germline, which may come from a read error. The chain recombines TRBV24-1 with TRBJ2-6, with D possibly being TRBD1 or TRBD2 (5 bases each). The CDR3 runs 15 residues. The germline V gene has CDR1 KGHDR and CDR2 SFDVKD. The CDR3 region is CDTSDPRGPGNVLTF. The CDR3 DNA follows: TGTGACACCAGTGACCCGAGGGGTCCTGGCAACGTCCTAACTTTC.

Details on this clonotype: One junction end does not reproduce the germline sequence, and a read error may be involved. This chain joins TRBV10-3 and TRBJ2-7; the match to TRBD2 covers 11 bases. Germline V lookup: CDR1 ENHRY, CDR2 SYGVKD. This CDR3 has 19 amino acids. CDR3 sequence reads: CTITKRSGLAEGFSYELYF. Here the CDR3 DNA reads TGTACCATCACCAAACGATCGGGACTAGCGGAAGGGTTCTCCTACGAGCTGTACTTC.

Details on this clonotype: Its ends do not fully match the called genes, so a read error is possible. The J gene is TRBJ2-1, the V gene TRBV29-1; 7 nucleotides align to TRBD1. This CDR3 region has 12 residues. Germline CDR1 is SQVTM and CDR2 is ANQGSEA. The CDR3 coding sequence is TGCAGCGTCCGACAGGGTAGCAATGAGCAGCTCTTC. It translates to CSVRQGSNEQLF.

Details on this clonotype: At one end, the junction sequence differs from germline, possibly due to a read error. The chain couples TRBV5-5 to TRBJ2-1; no clear D gene. This CDR3 contains 15 residues. Looked up from germline, CDR1 is SGHKS and CDR2 is YYEKEE (reference sequence). The CDR3 is CASSLDFSPYNEQFF. The CDR3 DNA follows: TGTGCCAGCAGTCTTGACTTTTCCCCGTACAATGAACAGTTCTTC.

This clonotype showed up many times. The V and J genes are TRBV15 and TRBJ1-1, with a weak D call TRBD1 (6 bases). Trimming left V 8 bases short and J 6 bases short, with 16 bases between. This CDR3 spans 13 amino acids. Germline CDR1 is LNHNV and CDR2 is YYDKDF (reference sequence). The CDR3 DNA follows: TGTGCCACCTCCAAGGGGGTTTATGCTGAAGCTTTCTTT. The encoded protein is CATSKGVYAEAFF.

In its sample, this clonotype was seen many times. The chain recombines TRBV7-3 with TRBJ2-7; 9 bases are a match to TRBD1. Germline values: CDR1 SGHTA, CDR2 FQGTGA. CDR3 length equals 15 residues. The trim removed 2 bases at V and 5 bases at J, leaving 7 bases unmatched. CDR3 nucleotides: TGTGCCAGCAGCTTAGGGACAGGGTTGATGAACGAGCAGTACTTC. Amino acids: CASSLGTGLMNEQYF.

This sequence joins TRBV20-1 and TRBJ2-7; TRBD2 matches 10 bases. J lost 3 bases, V lost 6 bases, and 8 bases had no gene match. The CDR3 length is 14 residues. Germline V gene sequence: CDR1 DFQATT, CDR2 SNEGSKA (reference sequence). The CDR3 region is CSAGEAGGNYEQYF. As DNA, the CDR3 is TGCAGTGCCGGAGAAGCGGGAGGGAACTACGAGCAGTACTTC.

With regard to this clonotype: Since no conserved phenylalanine or tryptophan closes the CDR3, a read error is the likely cause. This chain links TRBV5-4 with TRBJ2-3; TRBD2 matches 10 bases. The V gene end was trimmed by 4 bases and the J gene end by 0 bases; junction bases not matched to a gene: 8. CDR1 and CDR2 from the germline V gene are SGHNT and YYREEE (reference sequence). The length of the CDR3 is 17 residues. The DNA for the CDR3 is TGTGCCAGCAGCCCCCTACTGACTAGCGGGAGCACAGATACGCAGTATTCC. This gives the protein CASSPLLTSGSTDTQYS.

Remarks on this clonotype: One junction end does not reproduce the germline sequence, and a read error may be involved. V and J are TRBV10-3 and TRBJ2-7, with TRBD2 matching over 15 bases. This CDR3 region has 19 residues. Germline V gives CDR1 ENHRY, CDR2 SYGVKD. CDR3 protein: CAITIRSGLAGGFSCEQYF. The CDR3 bases are TGTGCCATCACCATACGATCAGGACTAGCGGGAGGGTTCTCCTGCGAGCAGTACTTC.

The gene calls are TRBV7-9 and TRBJ2-1; the D gene is possibly TRBD1 (6 bases). The CDR3 is made up of 17 amino acids. Per the germline V gene, CDR1 is SEHNR and CDR2 is FQNEAQ (reference sequence). The DNA for the CDR3 is TGTACAAGCAGCTTACCATATCAGGGGTCTAAAACAAATGAGCAGTTCTTC. Protein sequence: CTSSLPYQGSKTNEQFF.

Points on this clonotype: Since a much larger clone is just one base distant, this may be a read error. This chain uses TRBV18 with TRBJ1-1; possible D gene TRBD1, 6 bases. CDR1 KGHSH and CDR2 LQKENI come from the germline V gene. CDR3 length: 16 residues. CDR3 coding DNA: TGTGCCAGCTCATCACCATCCAGGGGATCGAACACTGAAGCTTTCTTT. Its protein is CASSSPSRGSNTEAFF.

In the case of this clonotype: Germline and junction disagree at one end, which may indicate a read error. The chain carries TRBV6-6 and TRBJ2-2, with TRBD2 matching 13 bases. The CDR3 is made up of 20 amino acids. CDR1 MNHNY and CDR2 SVGAGI come from the germline V gene (reference sequence). The CDR3 DNA reads TGTGTCAGCAGTCCGCTCGTGGGACTAGCGGGGCCAACGGACGCCGGGGAGCTGTTTTTT. Amino acids: CVSSPLVGLAGPTDAGELFF.

Details on this clonotype: One junction end disagrees with the germline gene, perhaps due to a read error. The chain employs TRBV29-1 and TRBJ2-7; 7 bases align to TRBD2. The CDR3 is 12 amino acids. CDR1 is SQVTM, CDR2 ANQGSEA, per germline. CDR3 loop: CGVRRGGKEQYF. The CDR3 nucleotides read TGCGGCGTTCGTCGGGGAGGGAAGGAGCAGTACTTC.

V usage is TRBV5-5 and J usage is TRBJ1-6; D is uncertain. Per germline, CDR1 SGHKS and CDR2 YYEKEE (reference sequence). CDR3 length equals 14 residues. Trimming removed 0 bases from V and 6 bases from J, with 7 bases in between. The CDR3 is CASSLDVSNSPLHF. As DNA, the CDR3 is TGTGCCAGCAGCTTGGACGTCAGTAATTCACCCCTCCACTTT.

Turning to this clonotype: This likely comes from a read error, as the CDR3 has no conserved phenylalanine or tryptophan at its end. The CDR3 coding sequence is TGCGCCAGTAGCACCGGGACAGTTTCCTACAATGAGCAGTTCCTC. Its protein is CASSTGTVSYNEQFL. The chain combines TRBV5-1 with TRBJ2-1; TRBD1 matches at 7 bases. The CDR3 covers 15 residues. CDR1 is SGHRS and CDR2 is YFSETQ in the germline V gene. With 8 bases clipped from V and 1 base from J, the junction kept 9 bases outside the gene matches.

Concerning this clonotype: A read error is possible here, since a much larger clone lies one base away. The chain joins TRBV13 to TRBJ1-1; 7 bases line up with TRBD1. Germline CDR1 is PRHDT and CDR2 is FYEKMQ (reference sequence). V dropped 11 bases and J dropped 5; count of bases not matched to a gene: 11. The CDR3 totals 13 residues. As DNA, the CDR3 is TGTGCCGACAGCTTAGCGACAGGGACTGAAGCTTTCTTT. It translates to CADSLATGTEAFF.

The CDR3 here is CASSYGTSGSNGHFF. In nucleotides, the CDR3 is TGTGCCAGCAGCTACGGGACTAGCGGGAGCAATGGGCACTTCTTC. J is TRBJ2-1 and V is TRBV5-4; 14 bases are shared with TRBD2. Germline-derived CDR1 and CDR2 are SGHNT and YYREEE (reference sequence). The CDR3 is made up of 15 amino acids. The J segment lost 16 bases and the V segment lost 3 bases, leaving 12 bases of the junction unmatched.